Listed below are T cell receptor beta chains from one sample, sequenced in a study of shared clonotypes between healthy human individuals. Profiling relied on immunoSEQ multiplex PCR, and the TCRdb table lists in-frame clones only, not all of them. In the table there are under 1,100,000 clones, 70% to 80% of which are singletons. Sequenced: memory CD4+ T cells from PBMCs. All receptors derive from a man aged 18-30 years in good health. Some clones in this sample may be carry-over from other donors' samples. The CDR3 runs from the conserved cysteine through the conserved F or W. A D gene is named only where the DNA matches it firmly. Size tells how often a clone was seen (once, few, many) or the class of an expanded clone, and some rows leave it out.

j_call v_call d_call clone_size cdr3_nt cdr3_aa
TRBJ2-5 TRBV5-3 . . TGTGCCTTATGGGGAGATGCTCCCGTACAAGAGACCCAGTACTTC CALWGDAPVQETQYF
TRBJ1-3 TRBV11-2 TRBD1 . TGTGCCAGCAGCATACGACAGGGGGCTGGAAACACCATATATTTT CASSIRQGAGNTIYF
TRBJ1-6 TRBV7-3 . . TGTGCCAGCAGCTTAAATTCCGCGTCGAATAATTCACCCCTCCACTTT CASSLNSASNNSPLHF
TRBJ1-2 TRBV6-6 . . TGTGCCAGCAGTTTGTCTTTAGGTGGCTACACCTTC CASSLSLGGYTF
TRBJ2-2 TRBV6-5 . . TGTGCCACCTACGCCGGGCTGCCGAACACCGGGGAGCTGTTTTTT CATYAGLPNTGELFF
TRBJ2-7 TRBV4-2 TRBD2 . TGTGCCAGCAGCCGTGGGCTAGCGGGAACAGCCTACGAGCAGTACTTC CASSRGLAGTAYEQYF
TRBJ2-2 TRBV9 . few TGTGCCAGCAGCGGCGCCGGGGAGCTGTTTTTT CASSGAGELFF
TRBJ2-5 TRBV18 . . TGTGCCAGCTCACCCCAAGGACGGGGAGCGGCAGAGACCCAGTACTTC CASSPQGRGAAETQYF
TRBJ1-2 TRBV5-8 . once TGTGCCACTCTCAGGGGAGGCTACACCTTC CATLRGGYTF
TRBJ1-1 TRBV2 . few TGTGCCGGACAGAAGAGGTCGAACACTGAAGCTTTCTTT CAGQKRSNTEAFF
TRBJ2-3 TRBV5-4 TRBD2 . TGTGCCAGCAGCTTGTTCGCTAGCGGTAACACAGATACGCAGTATTTT CASSLFASGNTDTQYF
TRBJ2-1 TRBV27 . few TGTGCCAGCGGGCTAGGATATGAGCAGTTCTTC CASGLGYEQFF
TRBJ2-1 TRBV7-9 . . TGTGCCAGCAGCTTAAAAAGGGGATCATTGAATGAGCAGTTCTTC CASSLKRGSLNEQFF
TRBJ1-4 TRBV28 TRBD1 . TGTGCCAGCAGTCAACAGGGGTATGCGAATGAAAAACTGTTTTTT CASSQQGYANEKLFF
TRBJ1-2 TRBV6-5 . . TGTGCCAGCAGACTACAGGGAGTAGGGGCGGGTGGCTACACCTTC CASRLQGVGAGGYTF
TRBJ2-7 TRBV18 TRBD2 few TGTGCCAGCTCACCACCAGGGACTAGCGGGAGGTACGAGCAGTACTTC CASSPPGTSGRYEQYF
TRBJ1-2 TRBV5-6 TRBD1 . TGTGCCAGCAGACAAGGGACAGGTGGCGGCTACACCTTC CASRQGTGGGYTF
TRBJ2-5 TRBV18 . . TGTGCCAGCTCACAGGAAGTGGGACAAGAGACCCAGTACTTC CASSQEVGQETQYF
TRBJ1-3 TRBV6-6 TRBD1 few TGTGCCAGCAATCTACAGGGGTCCGGAAACACCATATATTTT CASNLQGSGNTIYF
TRBJ2-7 TRBV19 . . TGTGCCAGTAGTGCGGGTCCGGGCCTCGAGCAGTACTTC CASSAGPGLEQYF
TRBJ2-7 TRBV5-4 TRBD1 few TGTGCCAGCAGCCAGGGACAGAACTACGAGCAGTACTTC CASSQGQNYEQYF
TRBJ2-5 TRBV11-2 . . TGTGCCAGCAGCTTAACAACTCTGGCGGTCACCCAGTACTTC CASSLTTLAVTQYF
TRBJ2-7 TRBV15 TRBD2 . TGTGCCACCAGCAGAGAGCCGGGACTAGCGGGAGTGAGGGGCCCGGTAGGGCAGTACTTC CATSREPGLAGVRGPVGQYF
TRBJ2-7 TRBV5-6 . . TGTGCCAGCAGCTTGATAGGTATCTACGAGCAGTACTTC CASSLIGIYEQYF
TRBJ1-5 TRBV6-4 . . TGTGCCAGCAGTGACCTTAACAATCAGCCCCAGCATTTT CASSDLNNQPQHF
TRBJ1-1 TRBV29-1 . . TGCAGCGTTGACAGGGCGAACACTGAAGCTTTCTTT CSVDRANTEAFF
TRBJ2-5 TRBV19 TRBD2 . TGTGCCAGTAGCCGGGGGAGCGGGAGGGCCTTGAAGACCCAGTACTTC CASSRGSGRALKTQYF
TRBJ2-3 TRBV4-1 . . TGCGCCAGCAGCCAAGATTCGGCAGATACGCAGTATTTT CASSQDSADTQYF
TRBJ2-5 TRBV20-1 . . TGCAGTGCGACAGACCAAGAGACCCAGTACTTC CSATDQETQYF
TRBJ2-7 TRBV28 TRBD1 . TGTGCCAGTATTGGGACAGGGAGGACCTACGAGCAGTACTTC CASIGTGRTYEQYF
TRBJ1-2 TRBV7-2 . . TGTGCCAGCAGCCCCAGCCAAGGGCAGACGATCGGCTACACCTTC CASSPSQGQTIGYTF
TRBJ2-1 TRBV28 TRBD2 . TGTGCCAGCACCATCTATGGTATGGCGGGAGGGTCACAGCAGTTCTTC CASTIYGMAGGSQQFF
TRBJ2-1 TRBV6-4 . . TGTGCCAGCAGTGGGGAAAGCGGCGGTGAGCAGTTCTTC CASSGESGGEQFF
TRBJ2-7 TRBV28 . . TGTGCCAGCAGCCCGATCGGCCTGAGGGAATTCCACGAGCAGTACTTC CASSPIGLREFHEQYF
TRBJ2-2 TRBV28 TRBD1 once TGTGCCAGCAGGGAATGGGGTATCCGAACAGGGGCGGGCGGGGAGCTGTTTTTT CASREWGIRTGAGGELFF
TRBJ2-7 TRBV21-1 . . TGTGCCAGCAGGCCACAAGGGACAGGGGTGGACGAGCAGTACTTC CASRPQGTGVDEQYF
TRBJ1-1 TRBV29-1 . . TGCAGCGCTTCGAGGAGGGGTTTTGAAGCTTTCTTT CSASRRGFEAFF
TRBJ1-4 TRBV7-2 . . TGTGCCAGCAGCTTAGACGAGGGGGAAAAACTGTTTTTT CASSLDEGEKLFF
TRBJ1-5 TRBV5-5 . . TGTGCCAGCAGCTTGGGCGGGGGTAGCAATCAGCCCCAGCATTTT CASSLGGGSNQPQHF
TRBJ2-1 TRBV5-4 TRBD1 . TGTGCCAGCAGCTTGGGAGACAGGGGCCAGAATGAGCAGTTCTTC CASSLGDRGQNEQFF
TRBJ2-5 TRBV7-2 TRBD2 . TGTGCCAGCAGTTTGGGGGGACTAGCGGAAGAGACCCAGTACTTC CASSLGGLAEETQYF